The 14 T cell receptor beta chains listed next were all sequenced from one sample in a study of T cells in Graves' hyperthyroidism and ophthalmopathy. Amplified regions were TCR beta CDR3 sequences from RNA transcripts. With the HTBI primer set, the TCR CDR3 went through a first round of RT-PCR. TCRdb re-called the multiplex PCR reads through MiXCR, storing one row per CDR3 protein. The table includes hundreds of thousands of distinct CDR3 sequences, about 45% detected once. Source material: peripheral blood or thyroid tissue (not recorded which). Receptors were obtained from a woman aged 18-29 years with Graves' hyperthyroidism.

V usage is TRBV2 and J usage is TRBJ1-5, with D perhaps matching TRBD1 (5 bases). The CDR3 consists of 15 residues. CDR1 is SNHLY and CDR2 is FYNNEI in the germline V gene. The CDR3 nucleotides are TGTGCTAGAGTAGGGACCCAGTTTGGTAATCAGCCCCAGCATTTT. It is translated as CARVGTQFGNQPQHF.

This clonotype was observed a few times. DNA for the CDR3: TGTGCCAGCAGCTTGGTAGGGGCCCTACAAGAGACCCAGTACTTC. It codes for CASSLVGALQETQYF. V gene TRBV7-2 combines with J gene TRBJ2-5; D might be TRBD1 (5 bases). The V gene's germline CDR1 is SGHTA and CDR2 FQGNSA. V dropped 3 bases and J dropped 2 bases, with 13 bases sitting between them. The CDR3 is made up of 15 amino acids.

There are a few counts of this clonotype. The chain combines TRBV20-1 with TRBJ1-1; TRBD1 might be the D (6 bases). The germline V gene has CDR1 DFQATT and CDR2 SNEGSKA (reference sequence). The CDR3 sequence is 15 residues long. Trimming cost V 0 bases and J 0 bases, with 11 bases left between them. The CDR3 is CSAREGGQLNTEAFF. In DNA, the CDR3 is TGCAGTGCTAGAGAAGGTGGACAGTTGAACACTGAAGCTTTCTTT.

V usage is TRBV7-6 and J usage is TRBJ2-7; TRBD2 matches 10 bases. CDR1 and CDR2 from the germline V gene are SGHVS and FNYEAQ. The ends lost 10 bases at V and 3 bases at J; junction bases unmatched: 6. The CDR3 runs 13 residues. CDR3 in DNA: TGTGCCACGTGTAGCGGGAGGCGCTACGAGCAGTACTTC. This codes for CATCSGRRYEQYF.

This rearrangement joins TRBV19 to TRBJ1-5; no firm D call. The germline V gene has CDR1 LNHDA and CDR2 SQIVND (reference sequence). V lost 9 bases to trimming and J lost 3 bases, with 18 bases between them. The CDR3 extends over 15 amino acids. The CDR3 here is CASSSIAGYNQPQHF. For the CDR3, the DNA is TGTGCCAGCAGTTCCATAGCAGGATACAATCAGCCCCAGCATTTT.

Ten or more counts support this clonotype. The J gene is TRBJ1-1, the V gene TRBV20-1; the D is unclear. The CDR3 sequence is 13 residues long. Trimming took off 3 bases at V and 3 bases at J, with 11 bases between the two ends. Germline V lookup: CDR1 DFQATT, CDR2 SNEGSKA (reference sequence). CDR3 in amino acids: CSASSGSDTEAFF. The CDR3 nucleotides are TGCAGTGCTAGCTCGGGGTCCGACACTGAAGCTTTCTTT.

This clonotype was seen just once. Its ends do not fully match the called genes, so a read error is possible. V and J are TRBV10-3 and TRBJ2-2; D uncertain. This CDR3 has 18 amino acids. CDR1 is ENHRY and CDR2 is SYGVKD in the germline V gene. The CDR3 protein is CASSYGSNLDSNTGELFF. CDR3 DNA sequence: TGTGCCAGCAGTTACGGGTCGAACCTTGACTCGAACACCGGGGAGCTGTTTTTT.

V usage is TRBV25-1 and J usage is TRBJ1-6; no clear D gene. The V end lost 6 bases, the J end lost 0 bases, and 12 bases lay between the germline ends. Germline-derived CDR1 and CDR2 are MGHDK and SYGVNS. The CDR3 spans 16 residues. CDR3 residues: CASSQIGSSYNSPLHF. CDR3 coding DNA: TGTGCCAGCAGCCAAATTGGGAGCTCCTATAATTCACCCCTCCACTTT.

The chain carries TRBV7-8 and TRBJ1-1, with D uncertain. This CDR3 has 13 amino acids. Germline loops: CDR1 SGHVS, CDR2 FQNEAQ. Trimming cost V 7 bases and J 1 base, with 10 bases left between them. CDR3 region: CASTFTENTEAFF. Here the CDR3 DNA reads TGTGCCAGCACCTTTACAGAGAACACTGAAGCTTTCTTT.

The V and J genes are TRBV6-6 and TRBJ1-5; D gene ambiguous. Trimming took 2 bases from V and 7 from J, leaving 12 bases between them. The CDR3 is 14 amino acids. Germline assignment: CDR1 MNHNY and CDR2 SVGAGI (reference sequence). This CDR3 reads CASSYNQNIQPQHF. DNA for the CDR3: TGTGCCAGCAGTTACAACCAAAACATCCAGCCCCAGCATTTT.

Details on this clonotype: A clone one base away is much larger, so this may be a read error. This chain uses TRBV7-2 with TRBJ2-7; TRBD1 might be the D (5 bases). Germline lookup yields CDR1 SGHTA and CDR2 FQGNSA. With 7 bases removed from V and 4 bases from J, the gap between germline ends came to 14 bases. The CDR3 totals 13 residues. The CDR3 reads CASNRTEPYEQYF. CDR3 nucleotide sequence: TGTGCCAGCAACAGGACCGAGCCTTACGAGCAGTACTTC.

Ten or more counts support this clonotype. This chain joins TRBV6-6 and TRBJ1-2, with a possible D match to TRBD1 (6 bases). CDR1 is MNHNY and CDR2 is SVGAGI in the germline V gene (reference sequence). This CDR3 is built from 15 residues. Trimming left V 4 bases short and J 6 bases short, with 18 bases between. CDR3: CASSSSGGAKDGYTF. The CDR3 bases are TGTGCCAGCAGTTCCAGCGGGGGGGCCAAGGATGGCTACACCTTC.

This clonotype appeared a few times. This sequence joins TRBV2 and TRBJ1-6; TRBD1 matches 8 bases. Germline loops: CDR1 SNHLY, CDR2 FYNNEI. The CDR3 has 15 residues. The trim removed 6 bases at V and 5 bases at J, leaving 6 bases unmatched. In DNA, the CDR3 is TGTGCCAGCAGCCGAGGGACAGGCCATAATTCACCCCTCCACTTT. This sequence encodes CASSRGTGHNSPLHF.

This chain links TRBV24-1 with TRBJ2-6; possible D gene TRBD1, 5 bases. The germline V gene has CDR1 KGHDR and CDR2 SFDVKD. CDR3 length equals 15 residues. V was trimmed by 6 bases and J by 4 bases, leaving 12 bases between them. The CDR3 DNA sequence: TGTGCCACCAGTAAGGCAGGGCGAGGGGCCAACGTCCTGACTTTC. This sequence encodes CATSKAGRGANVLTF.